These 22 T cell receptor beta chains were all obtained from the same sample, sequenced in a study of human T cells and chemical hapten exposure. Via MiXCR, TCRdb re-called the RACE reads, giving one row per CDR3 protein. The sample has over 85,000 distinct CDR3 sequences, about a tenth seen once; the top ten hold about 3.1%. Indicated time point: pre-sensitization, week 0. The treatment here: therapeutic diphenylcyclopropenone sensitization with weekly scalp DPC. Here the sequenced sample was whole blood, taken in connection with sensitization to the hapten diphenylcyclopropenone (DPC). These receptors originate from a woman aged 60-75 years with alopecia areata. Some clones in this sample may be carry-over from other donors' samples.

This clonotype was detected many times. The chain uses TRBV7-8 and TRBJ1-1, with D possibly TRBD1 on 5 matching bases. V dropped 5 bases and J dropped 5 bases, with 12 bases sitting between them. The germline CDR1 and CDR2 sequences are SGHVS and FQNEAQ. CDR3 length: 13 amino acids. The CDR3 sequence: CASSRGKGTEAFF. The CDR3 DNA reads as TGTGCCAGCAGCCGAGGGAAGGGGACTGAAGCTTTCTTT.

The rearrangement links TRBV9 to TRBJ1-2; TRBD1 aligns across 9 bases. Per germline, CDR1 SGDLS and CDR2 YYNGEE. CDR3 length: 15 amino acids. The V and J ends lost 4 bases and 3 bases, in that order; junction bases with no gene match: 7. Here the CDR3 DNA reads TGTGCCAGCAGCCCGGGACAGGGTGAGGACTATGGCTACACCTTC. Its translation is CASSPGQGEDYGYTF.

This rearrangement joins TRBV6-5 to TRBJ2-7; D not certain. The V gene's germline CDR1 is MNHEY and CDR2 SVGAGI. The length of the CDR3 is 14 residues. V lost 0 bases and J 1 base, leaving 7 bases between the germline ends. The CDR3 protein is CASSYSLESYEQYF. For the CDR3, the DNA is TGTGCCAGCAGTTACTCCCTCGAATCCTACGAGCAGTACTTC.

V is TRBV27 and J is TRBJ2-1; D may correspond to TRBD1 or TRBD2 (5 bases each). V lost 10 bases, J lost 7 bases, and 17 bases lay in between. CDR3 length: 13 amino acids. The germline gives CDR1 MNHEY, CDR2 SMNVEV (reference sequence). CDR3 sequence reads: CATLLRGVNEQFF. The CDR3 coding sequence is TGTGCCACCCTACTTAGGGGAGTAAATGAGCAGTTCTTC.

The chain couples TRBV3-1 to TRBJ2-1, with 8 positions matching TRBD2. The CDR3 spans 16 residues. V shed 4 bases and J 5 bases; nucleotides not matched to a gene: 10. Germline V gives CDR1 LGHDT, CDR2 YNNKEL (reference sequence). The CDR3 DNA sequence: TGTGCCAGCAGCCTACTGGTCGGGGGGGACAACAATGAGCAGTTCTTC. Translation: CASSLLVGGDNNEQFF.

This clonotype was counted at least ten times. The CDR3 sequence is CASSDFGLAGARTDTQYF. The CDR3 region has the DNA TGTGCCAGCAGTGATTTCGGACTAGCGGGGGCCCGCACAGATACGCAGTATTTT. This chain connects TRBV25-1 to TRBJ2-3; 13 nucleotides agree with TRBD2. The CDR3 has 18 residues. The J segment lost 1 base and the V segment lost 3 bases, leaving 7 bases of the junction unmatched. Germline V lookup: CDR1 MGHDK, CDR2 SYGVNS.

At least ten counts were recorded for this clonotype. In DNA form, the CDR3 reads TGCAGCGGAAGACTAGTCGTTCATGAGCAGTTCTTC. Protein sequence: CSGRLVVHEQFF. This rearrangement joins TRBV29-1 to TRBJ2-1, with a tentative D call TRBD2 (6 bases). The CDR3 covers 12 residues. The V gene's germline CDR1 is SQVTM and CDR2 ANQGSEA. V lost 7 bases and J 8 bases, leaving 15 bases between the germline ends.

This clonotype was detected many times. The CDR3 sequence is CASSLAPRAGAFF. In DNA, the CDR3 is TGCGCCAGCAGCTTGGCTCCAAGGGCTGGAGCTTTCTTT. This chain links TRBV5-1 with TRBJ1-1; D is ambiguous. CDR1 is SGHRS, CDR2 YFSETQ, per germline. With 0 bases removed from V and 10 bases from J, the gap between germline ends came to 13 bases. There are 13 residues in the CDR3.

This clonotype was observed at least ten times. The V and J genes are TRBV7-8 and TRBJ1-2, with D tentatively TRBD1 (6 bases). V lost 3 bases and J 2 bases, leaving 7 bases between the germline ends. The CDR3 length is 13 residues. CDR1 SGHVS and CDR2 FQNEAQ come from the germline V gene. The CDR3 spells CASSFDRNYGYTF. The CDR3 bases are TGTGCCAGCAGCTTCGACAGGAACTATGGCTACACCTTC.

This clonotype was detected many times. The gene calls are TRBV7-3 and TRBJ2-2; the match to TRBD1 covers 8 bases. The ends lost 6 bases at V and 3 bases at J; junction bases unmatched: 3. CDR3 size: 14 residues. CDR1 is SGHTA and CDR2 is FQGTGA in the germline V gene. The CDR3 bases are TGTGCCAGCAGGCTGGACAGGGACACCGGGGAGCTGTTTTTT. Its translation is CASRLDRDTGELFF. The variable domain in full, with the rest retrieved from reference TRBV7-3 and TRBJ2-2, is GAGVSQTPSNKVTEKGKYVELRCDPISGHTALYWYRQSLGQGPEFLIYFQGTGAADDSGLPNDRFFAVRPEGSVSTLKIQRTERGDSAVYLCASRLDRDTGELFFGEGSRLTVL.

The chain links TRBV7-3 to TRBJ1-2; D not resolved. V lost 5 bases and J lost 4, with 14 bases in between. Germline CDR1 SGHTA, CDR2 FQGTGA. There are 14 residues in the CDR3. The CDR3 region is CASSTEKSGYGYTF. The CDR3 region has the DNA TGTGCCAGCAGCACCGAGAAATCGGGCTATGGCTACACCTTC.

The chain links TRBV21-1 to TRBJ1-6. TRBV21-1 is recorded as a pseudogene. The CDR3 runs to 16 residues. The CDR3 sequence is CASSSRDSIWDSPLHF. In nucleotides, the CDR3 is TGTGCCAGCAGCAGCCGGGACTCCATCTGGGATTCACCCCTCCACTTT.

This chain uses TRBV3-1 with TRBJ2-7; 7 bases are shared with TRBD1. Trimming cost V 0 bases and J 0 bases; bases outside gene matches: 11. The CDR3 contains 18 residues. Looked up from germline, CDR1 is LGHDT and CDR2 is YNNKEL (reference sequence). As DNA, the CDR3 is TGTGCCAGCAGCCAAGATCGGTACGGACAGGCAAACTCCTACGAGCAGTACTTC. It codes for CASSQDRYGQANSYEQYF.

This clonotype was found many times. The chain combines TRBV3-1 with TRBJ2-1; D is possibly TRBD2 (6 bases). The CDR3 is 11 residues long. CDR1 is LGHDT, CDR2 YNNKEL, per germline (reference sequence). The DNA for the CDR3 is TGTGTATCGGGGGACTACAATGAGCAGTTCTTC. Amino acids: CVSGDYNEQFF.

This rearrangement joins TRBV19 to TRBJ2-7, with D possibly being TRBD1 or TRBD2 (5 bases each). The CDR3 covers 14 residues. V was cut by 9 bases and J by 4 bases, with 19 bases left in between. CDR1 and CDR2 (germline): LNHDA, SQIVND (reference sequence). CDR3 sequence (DNA): TGTGCCAGCGCAACCGGGCCTGGGGGTTACGAGCAGTACTTC. This sequence encodes CASATGPGGYEQYF.

This clonotype was recorded at least ten times. CDR3 in amino acids: CASSQALGGGETQYF. In DNA, the CDR3 is TGTGCCAGCAGCCAAGCCCTCGGCGGGGGAGAGACCCAGTACTTC. The gene calls are TRBV14 and TRBJ2-5, with 7 bases matching TRBD2. The CDR3 spans 15 residues. V shed 1 base, J shed 4 bases, and the junction held 6 bases outside the gene matches. Germline CDR1 SGHDN, CDR2 FVKESK.

The rearrangement joins TRBV27 to TRBJ2-1, with a tentative D call TRBD2 (6 bases). The CDR3 has 16 residues. The germline CDR1 and CDR2 sequences are MNHEY and SMNVEV (reference sequence). V was cut by 6 bases and J by 7 bases, with 22 bases left in between. The CDR3 nucleotides are TGTGCCAGCAGACTTTCCGGAGGGGACTTCTCTAATGAGCAGTTCTTC. Its protein product is CASRLSGGDFSNEQFF.

This clonotype was picked up one time. Just one base apart from a much larger clone, this may be a read error. V is TRBV12-3 or TRBV12-4 and J is TRBJ1-2, with unresolved D. V shed 6 bases and J shed 0 bases, with 2 bases lying between them. The CDR3 loop spans 11 amino acids. The CDR3 coding sequence is TGTGCCAGCAGAACTAACTATGGCTACACCTTC. Translation gives CASRTNYGYTF.

To note about this clonotype: This is likely a read error, given that the CDR3 carries no conserved phenylalanine or tryptophan at its end. The rearrangement links TRBV7-7 to TRBJ2-5; D unclear. CDR3 length: 13 amino acids. Germline lookup yields CDR1 SSHAT and CDR2 FNYEAQ (reference sequence). The CDR3 loop reads CASSQQNRETQYL. The CDR3 coding sequence is TGTGCTAGCAGCCAGCAGAATCGGGAGACCCAGTACCTC.

In this sample, this clonotype turned up a few times. The chain uses TRBV18 and TRBJ2-7; either TRBD1 or TRBD2 may fit D (5 bases each). V was cut by 6 bases and J by 4 bases, with 10 bases left in between. CDR1 and CDR2 (germline): KGHSH, LQKENI. CDR3 length equals 12 residues. CDR3 coding DNA: TGTGCCAGCTCCATGGGACGGTACGAGCAGTACTTC. Translated: CASSMGRYEQYF.

V gene TRBV6-1 combines with J gene TRBJ1-2; D is unclear. The V gene lost 6 bases and the J gene lost 7 bases, with 21 bases spanning the gap. The germline V gene encodes CDR1 MNHNS and CDR2 SASEGT. CDR3 length: 15 residues. In nucleotides, the CDR3 is TGTGCCAGCAGCGAGGCTGCTTTCCGTTCCCGTGGCTACACCTTC. Amino acids: CASSEAAFRSRGYTF.

This clonotype was picked up many times. V is TRBV10-3 and J is TRBJ2-3; TRBD2 agrees at 11 bases. Per the germline V gene, CDR1 is ENHRY and CDR2 is SYGVKD. The CDR3 has 16 residues. V was pared by 6 bases and J by 3 bases, with 8 bases of the junction left unmatched. The CDR3 bases are TGTGCCATCAGAAAATTAGCGGGGGGGCTTACAGATACGCAGTATTTT. Residues: CAIRKLAGGLTDTQYF.